The 16 T cell receptor beta chains listed next were all sequenced from one sample in a study of OX40 agonist ivuxolimab in advanced cancers. The method was immunoSEQ multiplex PCR; TCRdb's version includes in-frame clones alone and lacks a portion of them. The data contain 45,000 or so clones, 65% to 90% of them singletons. Sequencing used CD4+ or CD8+ T cells sorted from blood, obtained in a trial of the OX40 agonist ivuxolimab. Receptor source: an adult with an advanced solid tumor such as melanoma, head and neck, liver or kidney cancer.

The chain uses TRBV4-2 and TRBJ2-6, with 7 bases identical to TRBD2. Germline V gives CDR1 LGHNA, CDR2 YNFKEQ. V lost 4 bases to trimming and J lost 4 bases; unmatched junction nucleotides: 16. This CDR3 has 19 residues. The CDR3 protein is CASSPNPIRGVRGANVLTF. DNA of the CDR3: TGTGCCAGCAGCCCCAACCCTATTCGGGGGGTGCGAGGGGCCAACGTCCTGACTTTC.

V usage is TRBV5-6 and J usage is TRBJ2-7, with D tentatively TRBD1 (5 bases). This CDR3 contains 15 residues. V shed 0 bases and J shed 5 bases, with 15 bases lying between them. Germline V gives CDR1 SGHDT, CDR2 YYEEEE. CDR3 region: CASSLGQTLINEQYF. The CDR3 bases are TGTGCCAGCAGCTTGGGACAGACCTTGATTAACGAGCAGTACTTC. The full variable domain, with the rest looked up from reference TRBV5-6 and TRBJ2-7, is DAGVTQSPTHLIKTRGQQVTLRCSPKSGHDTVSWYQQALGQGPQFIFQYYEEEERQRGNFPDRFSGHQFPNYSSELNVNALLLGDSALYLCASSLGQTLINEQYFGPGTRLTVT.

This sequence joins TRBV9 and TRBJ2-3, with 11 bases aligning to TRBD2. Per germline, CDR1 SGDLS and CDR2 YYNGEE. V trimming: 1 base; J trimming: 2 bases; junction bases outside the gene matches: 3. The CDR3 has 16 residues. CDR3 protein: CASSVLAGGYTDTQYF. The CDR3 nucleotides read TGTGCCAGCAGCGTACTAGCGGGGGGTTACACAGATACGCAGTATTTT.

A single count supports this clone. V gene TRBV7-8 combines with J gene TRBJ1-2, with 7 bases fitting TRBD1. Germline CDR1 and CDR2: SGHVS and FQNEAQ. V lost 5 bases to trimming and J lost 2 bases; unmatched junction nucleotides: 5. The CDR3 has 14 residues. The CDR3 DNA reads as TGTGCCAGCAGCCCCGACAGGGTAAACTATGGCTACACCTTC. It encodes CASSPDRVNYGYTF.

This sequence joins TRBV6-6 and TRBJ2-7; D may be TRBD2 (6 bases). CDR3 length: 15 residues. V shed 6 bases and J shed 0 bases, with 15 bases lying between them. Germline V gene lookup returns CDR1 MNHNY and CDR2 SVGAGI (reference sequence). In nucleotides, the CDR3 is TGTGCCAGCAGCCCCCCCGGGGGAGGCTCCTACGAGCAGTACTTC. Protein: CASSPPGGGSYEQYF.

The rearrangement uses TRBV9 and TRBJ2-1; either TRBD1 or TRBD2 may fit D (5 bases each). The germline V gene encodes CDR1 SGDLS and CDR2 YYNGEE. Trimming pared 0 bases from V and 0 bases from J, leaving 13 bases between. The CDR3 extends over 17 amino acids. CDR3 protein: CASSVELGPISYNEQFF. The CDR3 DNA follows: TGTGCCAGCAGCGTAGAGTTGGGACCGATCTCCTACAATGAGCAGTTCTTC. The full variable domain, in which reference TRBV9 and TRBJ2-1 provide the parts outside the CDR3, is DSGVTQTPKHLITATGQRVTLRCSPRSGDLSVYWYQQSLDQGLQFLIQYYNGEERAKGNILERFSAQQFPDLHSELNLSSLELGDSALYFCASSVELGPISYNEQFFGPGTRLTVL.

This clone was detected once. CDR3 protein: CASSEARGSSGNTIYF. CDR3 DNA sequence: TGTGCCAGCAGTGAAGCGCGGGGGTCGAGTGGAAACACCATATATTTT. This chain links TRBV2 with TRBJ1-3, with D possibly being TRBD1 (5 bases). The CDR3 loop spans 16 amino acids. The germline V gene encodes CDR1 SNHLY and CDR2 FYNNEI. V was shortened by 0 bases and J by 3 bases, with 12 bases between the two germline ends.

The chain has TRBV27 and TRBJ2-7; D unclear. V was pared by 3 bases and J by 5 bases, with 11 bases between. The CDR3 totals 13 residues. Germline values: CDR1 MNHEY, CDR2 SMNVEV (reference sequence). CDR3 nucleotides: TGTGCCAGCAGTTTCTTAGGGTTCCACGAGCAGTACTTC. It specifies CASSFLGFHEQYF.

The chain combines TRBV11-2 with TRBJ2-1; D is tentatively TRBD1 or TRBD2 (5 bases each). Germline lookup yields CDR1 SGHAT and CDR2 FQNNGV. The CDR3 is 15 amino acids. V dropped 1 base and J dropped 5 bases, with 12 bases sitting between them. The CDR3 DNA sequence: TGTGCCAGCAGCTTAGTTGGGGGAGTCAACAATGAGCAGTTCTTC. It specifies CASSLVGGVNNEQFF.

The chain couples TRBV7-9 to TRBJ2-7; TRBD1 aligns across 8 bases. CDR1 is SEHNR and CDR2 is FQNEAQ in the germline V gene (reference sequence). After removal of 5 bases from V and 2 bases from J, the junction contained 2 bases not matched to a gene. This CDR3 spans 13 amino acids. The CDR3 DNA is TGTGCCAGCAGCCTACAGGGGGCCTACGAGCAGTACTTC. Amino acid sequence: CASSLQGAYEQYF.

The gene calls are TRBV9 and TRBJ1-6; D unclear. Trimming took 3 bases from V and 7 from J, leaving 8 bases between them. The CDR3 is 13 amino acids. Germline CDR1 and CDR2: SGDLS and YYNGEE. The CDR3 DNA reads as TGTGCCAGCAGCGGGTCATTAAATTCACCCCTCCACTTT. Its protein product is CASSGSLNSPLHF.

V is TRBV7-9 and J is TRBJ2-5, with 12 positions matching TRBD2. The V segment lost 4 bases and the J segment 5 bases; nucleotides outside the gene matches: 5. The CDR3 extends over 15 amino acids. CDR1 and CDR2 (germline): SEHNR, FQNEAQ (reference sequence). This CDR3 is CASSSPGTSGETQYF. The CDR3 DNA follows: TGTGCCAGCAGCTCTCCCGGGACTAGCGGGGAGACCCAGTACTTC.

The V and J genes are TRBV29-1 and TRBJ2-7, with TRBD1 matching 8 bases. Germline CDR1 and CDR2: SQVTM and ANQGSEA. This CDR3 has 13 amino acids. The ends lost 5 bases at V and 10 bases at J; junction bases unmatched: 13. The CDR3 DNA reads as TGCAGCGTTAAGGGACAGGATCTCTTCGGTCAGTACTTC. Amino acid sequence: CSVKGQDLFGQYF.

For the CDR3, the DNA is TGTGCCAGTACGAGGCAGACAAACGGAAACACCATATATTTT. Residues: CASTRQTNGNTIYF. The chain combines TRBV19 with TRBJ1-3; D is ambiguous. With 7 bases removed from V and 4 bases from J, the gap between germline ends came to 14 bases. Germline CDR1 and CDR2: LNHDA and SQIVND (reference sequence). CDR3 length: 14 residues.

This chain joins TRBV6-1 and TRBJ1-1, with TRBD1 as a possible D gene (5 bases). The germline CDR1 and CDR2 sequences are MNHNS and SASEGT. The length of the CDR3 is 13 residues. V was trimmed by 5 bases and J by 1 base, leaving 8 bases between them. This CDR3 is CASSLRENTEAFF. CDR3 nucleotide sequence: TGTGCCAGCAGTCTCAGGGAGAACACTGAAGCTTTCTTT.

This chain's CDR3 is CASSLGPGLDEKLFF. CDR3 nucleotides: TGTGCCAGCAGCTTAGGCCCAGGGTTAGATGAAAAACTGTTTTTT. This chain uses TRBV7-9 with TRBJ1-4; a weak D match, TRBD1 (5 bases). The germline V and J ends were trimmed by 1 base and 6 bases, with 12 bases remaining between them. The CDR3 consists of 15 residues. The germline CDR1 and CDR2 sequences are SEHNR and FQNEAQ (reference sequence).